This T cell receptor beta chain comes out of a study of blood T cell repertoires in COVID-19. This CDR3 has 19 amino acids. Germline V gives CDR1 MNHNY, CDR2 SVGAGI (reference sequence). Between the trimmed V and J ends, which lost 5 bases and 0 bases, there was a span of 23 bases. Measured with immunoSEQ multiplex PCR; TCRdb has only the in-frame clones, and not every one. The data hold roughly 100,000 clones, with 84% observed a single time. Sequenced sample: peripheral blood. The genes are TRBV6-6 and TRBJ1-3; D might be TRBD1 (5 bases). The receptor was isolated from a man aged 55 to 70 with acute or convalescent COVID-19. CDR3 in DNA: TGTGCCAGCAGTCCGCTTTGGGGGGGAGGTATAAGCTCTGGAAACACCATATATTTT. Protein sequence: CASSPLWGGGISSGNTIYF.